This T cell receptor beta chain was obtained from a study of identical twins (TCRdb year 2016). In the study overall: The study deep-sequenced TCR alpha and beta repertoires from monozygotic twins, unrelated adults of various ages and cord blood to test whether fetal clonotypes persist. To rule out contamination, replicate twin experiments were performed at different times with different library preparation protocols.

This clonotype was seen only a few times. The antigen this receptor binds is unknown. Per-base qualities were not stored, and no clone one base away is much larger. Overall study outcomes, separate from this receptor: Conclusions relied on cross-sectional statistical analysis, since the same donors could not be followed over many years. Abundant cord blood beta clonotypes carried fewer insertions; young adult naive repertoires showed a weaker similar trend, while memory repertoires showed none. Compared with coincidental sharing between unrelated individuals, out-of-frame TCR alpha sequences shared between twins had an excess of sequences with low generation probability. In monozygotic twins, out-of-frame TCR alpha sharing was systematically underestimated by recombination models, although the models agreed with sharing between unrelated individuals. Zero-insertion analyses could be partly confounded by invariant T cells such as MAIT and iNKT, though diverse VJ usage argued against such confounding for most clonotypes. In beta out-of-frame sequences, excess twin sharing was weaker, because having fewer shared sequences lowered the signal-to-noise ratio.

The library was made by 5' RACE. Data came from an Illumina HiSeq 2000. A universal primer binding site was added through template switching, and the final cDNA carried a unique molecular identifier so that TCR cDNA molecules could be counted accurately. First-strand cDNA for TCR alpha and beta chains was synthesized from specific primers in the conserved constant-segment region. Each cDNA library was double barcoded, with a SMART-Mk sample barcode plus Illumina barcodes, to control for contamination. TruSeq adapter sequences, together with Illumina sample barcodes, were added in two successive PCR steps. TCR alpha and beta cDNA libraries were sequenced on the Illumina HiSeq platform with custom primers. The source study handled its data this way. MiGEC processed the raw reads to extract unique molecular identifiers, while MiXCR was used to determine the CDR3 positions. Recombination models were inferred per individual with the repgenHMM and IGoR tools using an EM algorithm. Shared clonotypes were analyzed with the tcR package in R, and sharing was normalized by the product of cloneset sizes. To study raw recombination free of thymic and clonal selection effects, out-of-frame nonproductive sequences were analyzed. The raw public data were reprocessed by TCRdb itself: fastp quality trimming at Q25, MiXCR clonotype calling, in-frame beta chains only. Rows merge per CDR3 protein into single entries with the most common DNA and genes. The V and J calls reflect TCRdb's pipeline rather than the authors' work. Within this sample are 200,000 to 300,000 distinct CDR3 sequences, with more than 9% of them counted one time only. The ten largest make up over 8% of the sample.

All donors were healthy Caucasians. Using Miltenyi CD45RO+ enrichment and human naive T-cell isolation kits, memory (CD45RO+) and naive T cells were isolated from PBMC. As encoded in the germline V gene, CDR1 is MNHEY while CDR2 is SVGEGT. Reading from cysteine to phenylalanine, the CDR3 counts 14 amino acids. Of all the DNA, just the CDR3 is kept, 42 bases in frame from base 1. V lost 0 bases and J lost 1 base; the stretch between them is 6 bases long. The chain uses TRBV6-2 or TRBV6-3 and TRBJ2-5; the D gene is not confidently resolved. The sequence was collected from a man aged 45-65 years in good health. Sequenced material: memory T cells sorted from blood. What this sample's cell subset or site label stands for: CD45RO+ enriched T cells. The CDR3 region has the sequence CASSYSPVQETQYF. The nucleotide sequence reads as follows: TGTGCCAGCAGTTACTCACCCGTCCAAGAGACCCAGTACTTC.